Listed below are T cell receptor beta chains from one sample, sequenced in a study of T cells in Graves' hyperthyroidism and ophthalmopathy. TCRdb fed the multiplex PCR reads into MiXCR, producing one record per CDR3 protein. The sample records over 500,000 distinct CDR3 sequences, 15% to 20% being singletons. Material: blood. The receptors stem from a woman between 18 and 29 years old with Graves' ophthalmopathy. CDR3s include the opening cysteine and the closing phenylalanine or tryptophan. D genes are given only for firm matches. Clone size is shown for a subset of rows, as once, few, many or a class of expanded clone.

.,TRBV7-2,many,TRBJ2-5,CASSLRVQETQYF,TGTGCCAGCAGCTTGAGGGTCCAAGAGACCCAGTACTTC
TRBD1,TRBV5-6,.,TRBJ1-5,CASSVFRDRGNQPQHF,TGTGCCAGCAGCGTATTCCGGGACAGGGGCAATCAGCCCCAGCATTTT
.,TRBV5-6,.,TRBJ2-1,CASSPPPGVEEFF,TGTGCCAGCAGCCCCCCCCCTGGGGTCGAAGAGTTCTTC
TRBD2,TRBV20-1,few,TRBJ2-7,CSASNPSGGMTYEQYF,TGCAGTGCTAGTAACCCTAGCGGGGGGATGACCTACGAGCAGTACTTC
TRBD1,TRBV3-1,many,TRBJ1-1,CASSHLTGPAVMNTEAFF,TGTGCCAGCAGCCACCTGACAGGGCCAGCCGTTATGAACACTGAAGCTTTCTTT
.,TRBV15,.,TRBJ2-4,CATSRVDAGQGGMGKNIQYF,TGTGCCACCAGCAGAGTTGATGCGGGTCAGGGAGGTATGGGCAAAAACATTCAGTACTTC
.,TRBV2,.,TRBJ1-2,CARDPPGGGYGYTF,TGTGCCAGAGACCCTCCCGGAGGGGGCTATGGCTACACCTTC
.,TRBV28,many,TRBJ2-7,CASSFNGPYEQYF,TGTGCCAGCAGTTTCAACGGGCCCTACGAGCAGTACTTC
TRBD1,TRBV2,many,TRBJ2-2,CASRDRGRMPGELFF,TGTGCCAGCAGGGACAGGGGGCGGATGCCCGGGGAGCTGTTTTTT
TRBD1,TRBV11-2,many,TRBJ1-1,CASSLEVYRGKAFF,TGTGCCAGCAGCTTAGAAGTGTACAGGGGTAAAGCTTTCTTT
.,TRBV20-1,few,TRBJ1-2,CSAPIPGRGYTF,TGCAGTGCTCCCATACCGGGACGAGGCTACACCTTC